This T cell receptor beta chain was captured in a study of blood T cell repertoires in COVID-19. Study in general: Material from acute and convalescent COVID-19 was sourced from the United States, Italy and Spain. Sources were T cells, B-cell-depleted T cells, or PBMCs; the material itself was cDNA or gDNA.

TCRdb's copy holds only in-frame clones and misses some; the assay was immunoSEQ multiplex PCR. This table has 290,000 or so clones, roughly nine tenths appearing once. J lost 3 bases, V lost 7 bases, and 4 bases had no gene match. Looked up from germline, CDR1 is SQVTM and CDR2 is ANQGSEA. This CDR3 spans 13 amino acids. Sequencing was done on a sample of peripheral blood. The clonotype was recovered from a woman aged 25 to 39 with COVID-19, enrolled during active disease. The chain combines TRBV29-1 with TRBJ2-3; 10 nucleotides line up with TRBD2. The CDR3 sequence is CSGSSGSTDTQYF. In DNA, the CDR3 is TGCAGCGGTTCTAGCGGGAGTACAGATACGCAGTATTTT.